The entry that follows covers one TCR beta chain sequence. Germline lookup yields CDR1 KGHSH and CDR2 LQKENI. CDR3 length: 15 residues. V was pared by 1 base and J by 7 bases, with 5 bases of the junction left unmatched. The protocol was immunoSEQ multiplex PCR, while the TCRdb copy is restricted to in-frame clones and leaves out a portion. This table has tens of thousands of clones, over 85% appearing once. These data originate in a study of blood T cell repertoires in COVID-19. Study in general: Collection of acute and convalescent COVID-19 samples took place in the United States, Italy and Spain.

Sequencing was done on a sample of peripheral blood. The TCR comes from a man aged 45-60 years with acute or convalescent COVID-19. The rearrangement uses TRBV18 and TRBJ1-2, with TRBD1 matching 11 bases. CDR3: CASSPLDRGRSGYTF. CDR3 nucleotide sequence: TGTGCCAGCTCACCACTGGACAGGGGGCGGAGTGGCTACACCTTC.